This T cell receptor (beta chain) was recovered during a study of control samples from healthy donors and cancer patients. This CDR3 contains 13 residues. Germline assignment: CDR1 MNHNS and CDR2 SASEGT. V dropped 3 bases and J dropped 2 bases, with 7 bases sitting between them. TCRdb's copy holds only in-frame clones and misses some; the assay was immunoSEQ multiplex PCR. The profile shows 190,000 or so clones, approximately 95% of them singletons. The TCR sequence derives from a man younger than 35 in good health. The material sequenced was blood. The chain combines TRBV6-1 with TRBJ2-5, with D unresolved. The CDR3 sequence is CASSERTQETQYF. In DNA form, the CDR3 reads TGTGCCAGCAGTGAGAGAACTCAAGAGACCCAGTACTTC.